This T cell receptor (beta chain) stems from a study of T cells in Graves' hyperthyroidism and ophthalmopathy. Amplification of TCR beta CDR3 regions was performed using RNA transcripts as template. The HTBI primer set was used in a first-round RT-PCR of the TCR CDR3. Via MiXCR, TCRdb re-called the multiplex PCR reads, giving one row per CDR3 protein. The profile shows more than 650,000 distinct CDR3 sequences, 13% to 15% of them singletons. Ten or more counts support this clonotype. Its cognate antigen is unknown. The study's findings and limits: Expanded thyroid clonotypes (above 0.001) were mostly also found in blood.

The study excluded patients with uncontrolled infection, other autoimmune disease, pregnancy or lactation. Trimming pared 1 base from V and 0 bases from J, leaving 16 bases between. The CDR3 runs to 17 residues. Per the germline V gene, CDR1 is DFQATT and CDR2 is SNEGSKA (reference sequence). This chain links TRBV20-1 with TRBJ2-1, with a tentative D call TRBD2 (5 bases). Sequencing was carried out using blood. This receptor was taken from a woman in her late teens or twenties with Graves' hyperthyroidism. CDR3 bases: TGCAGTGCTAGAGGGCGAGTGGGCGGGCCCTCCTACAATGAGCAGTTCTTC. It encodes CSARGRVGGPSYNEQFF.